This is a list of T cell receptor beta chains from one sample in a study of T cell responses to AZD1222 COVID-19 vaccine. Only in-frame clones appear in the TCRdb table, and some are missing; sequencing was by immunoSEQ multiplex PCR. In the table there are 65,000 to 90,000 clones, roughly 90% of which are singletons. The sample consisted of peripheral blood, taken on day 0 of AZD1222 vaccination. The receptors originated from an adult in good health. Both conserved end residues are part of each CDR3. A D gene is named only where the DNA matches it firmly. Rows may omit the clone size; those that give it use once, few, many or a size class.

clone size,V gene,J gene,D gene,CDR3 DNA,CDR3 protein
few,TRBV6-2/TRBV6-3,TRBJ2-2,-,TGTGCCAGCAGTTACTTAAGTCGGGAGCTGTTTTTT,CASSYLSRELFF
-,TRBV7-2,TRBJ2-1,-,TGTGCCAGCAGCTCACAACAGGGAAATGAGCAGTTCTTC,CASSSQQGNEQFF
-,TRBV15,TRBJ1-1,-,TGTGCCACCAGCAGAGCCGACACTGAAGCTTTCTTT,CATSRADTEAFF
-,TRBV5-1,TRBJ2-7,TRBD2,TGCGCCAGCAGCTTGGCCGGGACTACCCGGTCCTATGAGCAGTACTTC,CASSLAGTTRSYEQYF
-,TRBV7-3,TRBJ2-7,-,TGTGCCAGCAGCTTAACGGGCGGTTACGAGCAGTACTTC,CASSLTGGYEQYF
-,TRBV3-1/TRBV3-2,TRBJ2-5,TRBD2,TGTGCCAGCAGCCAAGAAACGGGGGGGCCCTTCTTCCAGTACTTC,CASSQETGGPFFQYF
-,TRBV9,TRBJ1-1,-,TGTGCCAGCAGCGTTCTAGGCGGGGACACTGAAGCTTTCTTT,CASSVLGGDTEAFF
-,TRBV18,TRBJ1-1,-,TGTGCCAGCTCACCCTCCCAGGGCACTGAAGCTTTCTTT,CASSPSQGTEAFF
-,TRBV19,TRBJ1-5,-,TGTGCCAGTAACCGGGCTGGTCAGCCCCAGCATTTT,CASNRAGQPQHF
-,TRBV6-5,TRBJ1-1,-,TGTGCCAGCAGTTCCCACAGGGAGAACACTGAAGCTTTCTTT,CASSSHRENTEAFF
-,TRBV6-4,TRBJ1-1,-,TGTGCCAGCAGTCAGGGACGAGGGAGCACTGAAGCTTTCTTT,CASSQGRGSTEAFF
many,TRBV18,TRBJ1-1,TRBD1,TGTGCCAGCCCCCGGGAGGGGGCGCAAAGCACTGAAGCTTTCTTT,CASPREGAQSTEAFF
-,TRBV6-5,TRBJ1-2,-,TGTGCCAGCAGCTCAGGGGACTATGGCTACACCTTC,CASSSGDYGYTF
-,TRBV19,TRBJ2-7,TRBD1,TGTGCCAGTACGGAACGGGGACAGGGTTACGAGCAGTACTTC,CASTERGQGYEQYF
-,TRBV9,TRBJ2-3,TRBD2,TGTGCCAGCAGCGTAGAAGCGGGGAGAGATACGCAGTATTTT,CASSVEAGRDTQYF
-,TRBV4-1,TRBJ1-5,-,TGCGCCAGCAGCCAAGATGGGCACAGTCGCAATCAGCCCCAGCATTTT,CASSQDGHSRNQPQHF
-,TRBV28,TRBJ2-7,-,TGTGCCAGCAGTTTCGGGAGGACAGCAAGTACCTACGAGCAGTACTTC,CASSFGRTASTYEQYF
few,TRBV5-8,TRBJ1-5,-,TGTGCCAGCAGCTTTAAGCCATTTGGCCCTCAGCCCCAGCATTTT,CASSFKPFGPQPQHF
-,TRBV11-2,TRBJ2-1,-,TGTGCCAGCAGCGCCCAGTCAGGGGTGAGGAATGAGCAGTTCTTC,CASSAQSGVRNEQFF
-,TRBV9,TRBJ2-7,TRBD2,TGTGCCAGCAGCGTATCGACTAGCGGGACCTCCTACGAGCAGTACTTC,CASSVSTSGTSYEQYF
-,TRBV11-2,TRBJ1-5,-,TGTGCCAGCAGCCCCGGCGCGGTTCAGCCCCAGCATTTT,CASSPGAVQPQHF
-,TRBV2,TRBJ2-1,-,TGTGCCAGCAGCGTGGGCAGGGGCTTTGATGAGCAGTTCTTC,CASSVGRGFDEQFF
-,TRBV6-5,TRBJ1-5,-,TGTGCCAGCAGTTACGGGGAAAATCAGCCCCAGCATTTT,CASSYGENQPQHF
-,TRBV7-9,TRBJ1-1,-,TGTGCCAGCAGCTACCATCGAGGGGACGCGATGAACACTGAAGCTTTCTTT,CASSYHRGDAMNTEAFF
-,TRBV10-3,TRBJ1-6,TRBD1,TGTGCCACCAACTCGGGACAGGGGGCTAGTTCACCCCTCCACTTT,CATNSGQGASSPLHF
-,TRBV6-2/TRBV6-3,TRBJ1-5,-,TGTGCCAGCAGTCGGAATGGGCAGCCCCAGCATTTT,CASSRNGQPQHF
-,TRBV28,TRBJ1-3,-,TGTGCCAGCAGTTTGGACAGACAAAAGGGGCTCCGCTCTGGAAACACCATATATTTT,CASSLDRQKGLRSGNTIYF
-,TRBV5-6,TRBJ1-6,-,TGTGCCAGCAGCTTGGAGGGGACGATTAATTCACCCCTCCACTTT,CASSLEGTINSPLHF
-,TRBV6-6,TRBJ2-7,-,TGTGCCAGCAGGAACAGGGATTCCCTTTCGTACGAGCAGTACTTC,CASRNRDSLSYEQYF
-,TRBV5-6,TRBJ1-2,TRBD1,TGTGCCAGCAGCTCGACAGGGGGCAACTATGGCTACACCTTC,CASSSTGGNYGYTF
-,TRBV11-2,TRBJ2-7,TRBD1,TGTGCCAGCAGCTCCGGGACAGGCCCCTACGAGCAGTACTTC,CASSSGTGPYEQYF
-,TRBV5-1,TRBJ2-7,-,TGCGCCAGCAGCTTGGGTCAGGACTACGAGCAGTACTTC,CASSLGQDYEQYF
-,TRBV10-3,TRBJ2-5,TRBD2,TGTGCCATCAGTGACCTACCTAGCGGGGGGCAAGAGACCCAGTACTTC,CAISDLPSGGQETQYF
-,TRBV5-1,TRBJ2-1,TRBD2,TGCGCCAGCAGCGCCAAGACTAGCGGGTCAGGACCCTACAATGAGCAGTTCTTC,CASSAKTSGSGPYNEQFF
-,TRBV3-1/TRBV3-2,TRBJ2-6,TRBD1,TGTGCCAGCAGCCCGACAGGGACCGGGGCCAACGTCCTGACTTTC,CASSPTGTGANVLTF
-,TRBV6-5,TRBJ2-1,-,TGTGCCAGCAGTTACGACTTGGCAGGGCGCTACAATGAGCAGTTCTTC,CASSYDLAGRYNEQFF
-,TRBV19,TRBJ2-7,-,TGTGCCAGTAGTATAGGTCAGGGGACCTACGAGCAGTACTTC,CASSIGQGTYEQYF
-,TRBV7-2,TRBJ2-1,TRBD2,TGTGCCAGCAGATCTGGGGGTAGCGGGAGGGATGGGAATGAGCAGTTCTTC,CASRSGGSGRDGNEQFF
once,TRBV15,TRBJ2-2,-,TGTGCCACCAGCAGAGATAAGTGGGAGACCACCGGGGAGCTGTTTTTT,CATSRDKWETTGELFF
-,TRBV18,TRBJ1-1,TRBD1,TGTGCCAGCTCATCCACAGGGGTAGGGACTGAAGCTTTCTTT,CASSSTGVGTEAFF
-,TRBV19,TRBJ2-2,TRBD2,TGTGCCAGCAATAGCGGGAGGGTCCCCGGGGAGCTGTTTTTT,CASNSGRVPGELFF
-,TRBV2,TRBJ2-2,-,TGTGCCAGCAGACAGATGGACACCGGGGAGCTGTTTTTT,CASRQMDTGELFF
-,TRBV5-5,TRBJ1-3,-,TGTGCCAGCAGCTTGGAACTGGAAACCACCATATATTTT,CASSLELETTIYF
-,TRBV20-1,TRBJ1-1,-,TGCAGTGCTAGGGAGAACACTGAAGCTTTCTTT,CSARENTEAFF
-,TRBV24-1,TRBJ1-5,-,TGTGCCACCAGTGATTTTAGCAATCAGCCCCAGCATTTT,CATSDFSNQPQHF
once,TRBV19,TRBJ2-5,TRBD1,TGTGCCAGTAGTATAGGACAGGGGGCGCGAGAGACCCAGTACTTC,CASSIGQGARETQYF
-,TRBV5-1,TRBJ1-2,-,TGCGCCAGCAGCTTGTCTGGGGGGCACAACTATGGCTACACCTTC,CASSLSGGHNYGYTF
once,TRBV7-8,TRBJ2-3,-,TGTGCCAGCAGCCAAGGTGAGATGTCGCAGTATTTT,CASSQGEMSQYF
-,TRBV7-9,TRBJ2-6,TRBD1,TGTGCCAGCAGCCTAACAGGGGCTGGGGCCAACGTCCTGACTTTC,CASSLTGAGANVLTF
few,TRBV6-2/TRBV6-3,TRBJ1-1,TRBD1,TGTGCCAGCAGTTACCTGCAGGGGGCGACTGAAGCTTTCTTT,CASSYLQGATEAFF
-,TRBV28,TRBJ1-2,TRBD1,TGTGCCAGCAGTACCCGACAGGGGACAAACTATGGCTACACCTTC,CASSTRQGTNYGYTF
-,TRBV7-8,TRBJ2-1,-,TGTGCCAGCAGCTTAGATAAGGACAATGAGCAGTTCTTC,CASSLDKDNEQFF
once,TRBV27,TRBJ2-3,TRBD1,TGTGCCAGCAGTCCGGGACAGGGCGGATTGAATACGCAGTATTTT,CASSPGQGGLNTQYF
-,TRBV28,TRBJ2-7,TRBD1,TGTGCCAGCAGACCGGGACAGCAAACCTACGAGCAGTACTTC,CASRPGQQTYEQYF
-,TRBV30,TRBJ1-5,-,TGTGCCTGGAGTGCGGCGGGGGCAAGACAGCCCCAGCATTTT,CAWSAAGARQPQHF